This T cell receptor (beta chain) was documented in a study of cytomegalovirus exposure and HLA in healthy donors. Regarding this clone: The antigen remains undetermined.

The ends were cut back, 5 bases at V and 0 bases at J, with 11 bases in the middle. The V gene's germline CDR1 is SQVTM and CDR2 ANQGSEA. The CDR3 consists of 14 residues. Notes on the study in general: Cytomegalovirus status was reportedly diagnosed by the classifier with high sensitivity and specificity.

The PCR ran on 60 Vbeta and 13 Jbeta primers. Assay used: immunoSEQ multiplex PCR; TCRdb lists only in-frame clones, some missing. Seen here are 170,000 or so clones, around 83% observed once, and the top ten hold around 1.6%. The source is a man aged 50-60 years in good health and CMV-seronegative. The sample taken for sequencing was PBMCs. This sequence joins TRBV29-1 and TRBJ1-3, with D perhaps TRBD1 (5 bases). DNA of the CDR3: TGCAGCGTTAGCGGGGGGAACTCTGGAAACACCATATATTTT. The encoded protein is CSVSGGNSGNTIYF.